These 30 T cell receptor beta chains originate from one sample sequenced in a study of beta chain features in type 1 diabetes. Expressed TCRB transcripts were sequenced because the isolated RNA had all been reverse transcribed beforehand. Using immunoSEQ multiplex PCR, the repertoire was profiled, and TCRdb retains in-frame clones only, with some absent. The table lists under 250,000 clones, roughly 10% of them singletons. The sample was central memory CD4+ T cells from blood. The origin of the receptors is a man aged 18 to 29 in good health.

CDR3 in amino acids: CASSKQGFGKNIQYF. CDR3 in DNA: TGTGCCAGCAGCAAGCAGGGTTTCGGCAAAAACATTCAGTACTTC. The chain employs TRBV5-6 and TRBJ2-4, with D possibly TRBD1 on 5 matching bases. This CDR3 contains 15 residues. Trimming took 4 bases from V and 3 from J, leaving 14 bases between them. Germline V gene lookup returns CDR1 SGHDT and CDR2 YYEEEE.

This clone has at least ten counts. This chain connects TRBV28 to TRBJ2-7, with TRBD1 matching 7 bases. Trimming took 5 bases from V and 4 from J; bases not matched to a gene: 8. The CDR3 has 14 amino acids. The germline V gene has CDR1 MDHEN and CDR2 SYDVKM. The CDR3 reads CASSTPGQSYEQYF. The CDR3 coding sequence is TGTGCCAGCAGTACCCCGGGACAGTCATACGAGCAGTACTTC.

The chain carries TRBV19 and TRBJ2-1; 10 bases agree with TRBD2. Germline CDR1 is LNHDA and CDR2 is SQIVND (reference sequence). The ends lost 8 bases at V and 2 bases at J; junction bases unmatched: 0. This CDR3 comprises 13 residues. This CDR3 is CASGTSAYNEQFF. CDR3 DNA: TGTGCCAGTGGGACTAGCGCCTACAATGAGCAGTTCTTC. Based on the CDR3 plus reference TRBV19 and TRBJ2-1, the full variable domain is DGGITQSPKYLFRKEGQNVTLSCEQNLNHDAMYWYRQDPGQGLRLIYYSQIVNDFQKGDIAEGYSVSREKKESFPLTVTSAQKNPTAFYLCASGTSAYNEQFFGPGTRLTVL.

This clone has more than one count but fewer than ten. V is TRBV30 and J is TRBJ2-7; D tentatively reads TRBD1 or TRBD2 (5 bases each). The V and J ends lost 0 bases and 8 bases respectively, with 14 bases between them. Germline V lookup: CDR1 GTSNPN, CDR2 SVGIG (reference sequence). The CDR3 runs to 13 residues. The CDR3 sequence: CAWSVQGPGQQYF. CDR3 sequence (DNA): TGTGCCTGGAGTGTTCAGGGACCAGGGCAGCAGTACTTC.

This clone was detected a few times. The gene calls are TRBV5-1 and TRBJ2-7; D not resolved. The CDR3 runs to 16 residues. Germline V CDR1 and CDR2: SGHRS, YFSETQ. V was pared by 1 base and J by 0 bases, with 14 bases between. The CDR3 coding sequence is TGCGCCAGCAGCTTGAGGAGCAGGACCAGCTCCTACGAGCAGTACTTC. Translating gives CASSLRSRTSSYEQYF.

This clone came up many times. The chain combines TRBV18 with TRBJ2-7; D possibly corresponds to TRBD1 (5 bases). CDR1 KGHSH and CDR2 LQKENI come from the germline V gene. The CDR3 is 16 amino acids. V lost 5 bases to trimming and J lost 7 bases, with 24 bases between them. The CDR3 reads CASSEKPTVVSREQYF. The CDR3, as DNA: TGTGCCAGCTCAGAAAAGCCGACAGTAGTTTCGCGTGAGCAGTACTTC.

This chain joins TRBV11-1 and TRBJ2-7, with D perhaps being TRBD1 or TRBD2 (5 bases each). V was trimmed by 3 bases and J by 2 bases, leaving 11 bases between them. This CDR3 comprises 14 residues. Per the germline V gene, CDR1 is SGHAT and CDR2 is FQDESV (reference sequence). CDR3 DNA sequence: TGTGCCAGCAGCTTGAGGGACGGTACCTACGAGCAGTACTTC. Translated, it gives CASSLRDGTYEQYF.

This clone occurred a few times. This chain joins TRBV5-6 and TRBJ2-5; TRBD2 aligns across 7 bases. Germline V CDR1 and CDR2: SGHDT, YYEEEE. This CDR3 is built from 13 residues. The J segment lost 7 bases and the V segment lost 7 bases, leaving 10 bases of the junction unmatched. CDR3 nucleotide sequence: TGTGCCAGCGAACGGGGGGATCTGAGGACCCAGTACTTC. It is translated as CASERGDLRTQYF.

This chain links TRBV29-1 with TRBJ2-3; 8 bases match TRBD1. The J segment lost 6 bases and the V segment lost 3 bases, leaving 2 bases of the junction unmatched. CDR1 is SQVTM and CDR2 is ANQGSEA in the germline V gene. This CDR3 region has 12 residues. The CDR3 sequence is CSVDQGADTQYF. CDR3 nucleotides: TGCAGCGTTGACCAGGGGGCGGATACGCAGTATTTT.

Many counts were recorded for this clone. V and J are TRBV5-4 and TRBJ2-3, with D hard to call. This CDR3 has 14 amino acids. Germline CDR1 is SGHNT and CDR2 is YYREEE (reference sequence). Trimming took off 0 bases at V and 3 bases at J, with 8 bases between the two ends. CDR3 residues: CASSLDMGTDTQYF. The DNA of the CDR3 is TGTGCCAGCAGCTTGGACATGGGAACAGATACGCAGTATTTT.

This clone has more than one count but fewer than ten. The genes are TRBV4-2 and TRBJ2-5; 13 nucleotides align to TRBD2. The germline CDR1 and CDR2 sequences are LGHNA and YNFKEQ. Trimming removed 5 bases from V and 3 bases from J; junction bases left unmatched: 6. CDR3 length: 16 amino acids. CDR3 coding DNA: TGTGCCAGCAGCGGCCGACTAGCGGGAGGAAAAGAGACCCAGTACTTC. It is translated as CASSGRLAGGKETQYF.

For this clone: A far larger clone is one nucleotide away, so this likely arose from a read error. Other DNA sequences within the sample encode an identical CDR3. The CDR3 DNA follows: TGTGCCAGCAGCTTATCCCTAGCAGGCTCCTACAATGAGCAGTTCTTC. Residues: CASSLSLAGSYNEQFF. The chain is built from TRBV7-9 and TRBJ2-1, with D tentatively TRBD2 (5 bases). Germline values: CDR1 SEHNR, CDR2 FQNEAQ (reference sequence). Trimming shortened V by 2 bases and J by 0 bases, and 11 bases separated the two germline ends. The length of the CDR3 is 16 residues.

This chain joins TRBV5-1 and TRBJ2-7; D may be TRBD1 (5 bases). This CDR3 spans 12 amino acids. Germline CDR1 reads SGHRS; CDR2 reads YFSETQ. The V and J ends lost 3 bases and 5 bases respectively, with 9 bases between them. CDR3 loop: CASSWPDNEQYF. The CDR3 DNA follows: TGCGCCAGCAGCTGGCCGGACAACGAGCAGTACTTC.

Sample share makes this clone medium-sized. J is TRBJ2-1 and V is TRBV19, with 9 nucleotides matching TRBD1. The CDR3 is made up of 15 amino acids. The V gene's germline CDR1 is LNHDA and CDR2 SQIVND (reference sequence). With V trimmed by 5 bases and J by 4 bases, 6 bases remained unmatched. In DNA form, the CDR3 reads TGTGCCAGTAGTTCAACCGGGACAGGGTACAATGAGCAGTTCTTC. It specifies CASSSTGTGYNEQFF.

This clone was found a few times. V gene TRBV28 combines with J gene TRBJ2-1, with TRBD2 matching 10 bases. The CDR3 covers 18 residues. With 5 bases clipped from V and 2 bases from J, the junction kept 12 bases outside the gene matches. Germline V gives CDR1 MDHEN, CDR2 SYDVKM. CDR3 loop: CASSPPGLAEEAYNEQFF. Written as DNA, the CDR3 is TGTGCCAGCAGTCCCCCCGGACTAGCGGAGGAGGCCTACAATGAGCAGTTCTTC.

The V and J genes are TRBV7-9 and TRBJ2-1, with D possibly being TRBD1 (6 bases). Germline CDR1 reads SEHNR; CDR2 reads FQNEAQ (reference sequence). The CDR3 is 15 amino acids. V was shortened by 5 bases and J by 4 bases, with 15 bases between the two germline ends. In DNA form, the CDR3 reads TGTGCCAGCAGCCCCGGGCCAGGGGTTTACAATGAGCAGTTCTTC. Residues: CASSPGPGVYNEQFF.

In this sample, this clone turned up many times. The V gene is TRBV11-2, the J gene TRBJ2-3; D gene uncertain. The CDR3 sequence is 14 residues long. V was clipped by 2 bases and J by 1 base, with 7 bases between them. Germline CDR1 reads SGHAT; CDR2 reads FQNNGV. The CDR3 DNA reads as TGTGCCAGCAGCTTAAATCGGGGCACAGATACGCAGTATTTT. The encoded protein is CASSLNRGTDTQYF.

This rearrangement joins TRBV7-2 to TRBJ1-1, with D possibly TRBD1 on 5 matching bases. Germline V gene data show CDR1 as SGHTA and CDR2 as FQGNSA. The CDR3 is made up of 14 amino acids. Trimming left V 2 bases short and J 5 bases short, with 12 bases between. The CDR3 region has the DNA TGTGCCAGCAGCTTACTTCCAGGGAAGACTGAAGCTTTCTTT. It translates to CASSLLPGKTEAFF.

This clone has more than one count but fewer than ten. The genes are TRBV4-2 and TRBJ2-7, with a weak D call TRBD1 (5 bases). Germline CDR1 reads LGHNA; CDR2 reads YNFKEQ. The CDR3 has 14 residues. Trimming took 1 base from V and 6 from J, leaving 13 bases between them. Here the CDR3 DNA reads TGTGCCAGCAGCCAAGGAGGCCTTAGGGGCGAGCAGTACTTC. This sequence encodes CASSQGGLRGEQYF.

This chain links TRBV7-8 with TRBJ2-1, with 11 nucleotides matching TRBD2. CDR3 length equals 18 residues. The ends lost 0 bases at V and 9 bases at J; junction bases unmatched: 13. Germline lookup yields CDR1 SGHVS and CDR2 FQNEAQ. CDR3 DNA: TGTGCCAGCAGCTTAGCTGGCTCGCTAGCGGGAGGCGCGGGTGAGCAGTTCTTC. Residues: CASSLAGSLAGGAGEQFF.

The rearrangement joins TRBV5-6 to TRBJ2-7; D is undetermined. Trimming took 3 bases from V and 0 from J, leaving 16 bases between them. The CDR3 contains 16 residues. CDR1 is SGHDT, CDR2 YYEEEE, per germline. In DNA form, the CDR3 reads TGTGCCAGCAGCTACAGACTCACAAAGGTCTCCTACGAGCAGTACTTC. Translated, it gives CASSYRLTKVSYEQYF.

A note on this clone: This sequence may be a read error, since a much larger clone differs from it by one base. V usage is TRBV9 and J usage is TRBJ2-7, with 11 bases matching TRBD2. The junction had 1 base not matched to a gene; V was cut back by 2 bases and J by 0 bases. This CDR3 contains 15 residues. Germline assignment: CDR1 SGDLS and CDR2 YYNGEE. CDR3 in DNA: TGTGCCAGCAGCGTTAGCGGGGGGGGCTCCTACGAGCAGTACTTC. Translation: CASSVSGGGSYEQYF.

This clone was observed a few times. The V call is TRBV11-2, the J call TRBJ2-1, with D possibly TRBD1 on 5 matching bases. The CDR3 spans 16 residues. Germline V gene lookup returns CDR1 SGHAT and CDR2 FQNNGV. The germline V and J ends were trimmed by 5 bases and 2 bases, with 16 bases remaining between them. CDR3 residues: CASSPRTGLTYNEQFF. CDR3 nucleotide sequence: TGTGCCAGCAGCCCAAGAACAGGATTGACCTACAATGAGCAGTTCTTC.

This clone was detected only a few times. The genes are TRBV5-1 and TRBJ2-3; TRBD1 matches 10 bases. The CDR3 loop spans 14 amino acids. J gave up 4 bases and V 4 bases, and 3 bases lay outside the gene matches. Germline V CDR1 and CDR2: SGHRS, YFSETQ. Here the CDR3 DNA reads TGCGCCAGCAGCCCAGGACAGGGGGCAGATACGCAGTATTTT. Amino acid sequence: CASSPGQGADTQYF.

The chain joins TRBV14 to TRBJ2-1, with 9 bases that match TRBD2. There are 13 residues in the CDR3. CDR1 is SGHDN, CDR2 FVKESK, per germline. V shed 4 bases and J 10 bases; nucleotides not matched to a gene: 5. This chain's CDR3 is CASSPIAGVEQFF. The CDR3 region has the DNA TGTGCCAGCAGCCCAATAGCGGGAGTCGAGCAGTTCTTC. The variable domain in full, completed from reference TRBV14 and TRBJ2-1, reads EAGVTQFPSHSVIEKGQTVTLRCDPISGHDNLYWYRRVMGKEIKFLLHFVKESKQDESGMPNNRFLAERTGGTYSTLKVQPAELEDSGVYFCASSPIAGVEQFFGPGTRLTVL.

This clone was detected many times. The chain recombines TRBV7-9 with TRBJ1-2; D ambiguous. The V gene lost 3 bases and the J gene lost 6 bases, with 11 bases spanning the gap. The CDR3 runs to 13 residues. Germline CDR1 and CDR2: SEHNR and FQNEAQ (reference sequence). The CDR3 DNA is TGTGCCAGCAGCTTTGGAGGGCATGATGGCTACACCTTC. It codes for CASSFGGHDGYTF. Looking up the rest from reference TRBV7-9 and TRBJ1-2 gives the full variable domain: DTGVSQNPRHKITKRGQNVTFRCDPISEHNRLYWYRQTLGQGPEFLTYFQNEAQLEKSRLLSDRFSAERPKGSFSTLEIQRTEQGDSAMYLCASSFGGHDGYTFGSGTRLTVV.

The V gene is TRBV7-2, the J gene TRBJ1-3; D is uncertain. The germline gives CDR1 SGHTA, CDR2 FQGNSA. The CDR3 contains 13 residues. Trimming pared 8 bases from V and 0 bases from J, leaving 8 bases between. The CDR3 is CASLASSGNTIYF. The CDR3 bases are TGTGCCAGCCTTGCCAGCTCTGGAAACACCATATATTTT.

This clone was seen a few times. The rearrangement links TRBV10-3 to TRBJ2-7; D not resolved. Trimming removed 11 bases from V and 2 bases from J, with 13 bases in between. Germline V CDR1 and CDR2: ENHRY, SYGVKD. CDR3 length equals 12 residues. The CDR3 DNA is TGTGCCGTCAAGGCAGCAGCCTACGAGCAGTACTTC. It translates to CAVKAAAYEQYF.

This clone has only a few counts. The chain employs TRBV5-6 and TRBJ2-3; no definite D call. This CDR3 spans 15 amino acids. Trimming took off 0 bases at V and 0 bases at J, with 8 bases between the two ends. Germline V lookup: CDR1 SGHDT, CDR2 YYEEEE. The CDR3 sequence is CASSLVQHSTDTQYF. CDR3 sequence (DNA): TGTGCCAGCAGCTTGGTGCAGCATAGCACAGATACGCAGTATTTT. The full variable domain, in which reference TRBV5-6 and TRBJ2-3 provide the parts outside the CDR3, is DAGVTQSPTHLIKTRGQQVTLRCSPKSGHDTVSWYQQALGQGPQFIFQYYEEEERQRGNFPDRFSGHQFPNYSSELNVNALLLGDSALYLCASSLVQHSTDTQYFGPGTRLTVL.

This chain links TRBV7-9 with TRBJ2-1; D is ambiguous. CDR3 length equals 15 residues. The germline CDR1 and CDR2 sequences are SEHNR and FQNEAQ (reference sequence). V was trimmed by 0 bases and J by 7 bases, leaving 13 bases between them. As DNA, the CDR3 is TGTGCCAGCAGCTTAGCCCTACCACAAGGGAATGAGCAGTTCTTC. Translated, it gives CASSLALPQGNEQFF.